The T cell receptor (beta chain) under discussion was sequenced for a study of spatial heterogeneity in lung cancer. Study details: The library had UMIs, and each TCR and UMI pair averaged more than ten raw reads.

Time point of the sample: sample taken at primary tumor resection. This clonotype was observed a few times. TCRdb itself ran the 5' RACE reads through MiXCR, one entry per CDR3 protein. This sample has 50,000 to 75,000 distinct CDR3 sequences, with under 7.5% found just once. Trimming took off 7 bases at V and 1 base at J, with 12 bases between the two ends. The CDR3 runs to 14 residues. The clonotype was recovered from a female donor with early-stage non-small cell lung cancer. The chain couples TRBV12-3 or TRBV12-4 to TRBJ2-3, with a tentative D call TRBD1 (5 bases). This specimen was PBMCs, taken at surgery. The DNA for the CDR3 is TGTGCCAGCAACGACAGAGCCCGCACAGATACGCAGTATTTT. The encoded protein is CASNDRARTDTQYF.